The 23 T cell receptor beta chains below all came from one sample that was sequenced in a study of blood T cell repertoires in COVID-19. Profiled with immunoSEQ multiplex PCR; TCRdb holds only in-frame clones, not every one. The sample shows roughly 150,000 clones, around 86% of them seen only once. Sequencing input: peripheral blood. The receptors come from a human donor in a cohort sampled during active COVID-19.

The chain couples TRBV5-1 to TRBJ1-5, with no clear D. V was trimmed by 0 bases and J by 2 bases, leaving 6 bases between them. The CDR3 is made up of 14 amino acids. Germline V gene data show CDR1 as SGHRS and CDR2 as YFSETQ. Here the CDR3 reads CASSLGPGNQPQHF. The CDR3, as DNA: TGCGCCAGCAGCTTGGGCCCGGGCAATCAGCCCCAGCATTTT.

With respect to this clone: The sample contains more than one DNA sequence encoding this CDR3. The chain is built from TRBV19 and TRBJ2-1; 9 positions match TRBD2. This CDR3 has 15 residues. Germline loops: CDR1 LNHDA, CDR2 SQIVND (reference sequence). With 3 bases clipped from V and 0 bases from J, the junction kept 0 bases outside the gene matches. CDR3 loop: CASSISGSSYNEQFF. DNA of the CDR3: TGTGCCAGTAGTATTAGCGGGAGCTCCTACAATGAGCAGTTCTTC.

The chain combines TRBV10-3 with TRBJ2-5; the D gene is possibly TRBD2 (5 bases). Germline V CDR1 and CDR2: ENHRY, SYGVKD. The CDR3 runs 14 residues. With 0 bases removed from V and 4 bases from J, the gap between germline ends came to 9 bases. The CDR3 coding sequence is TGTGCCATCAGTGAGTCGGACCGGGGAGAGACCCAGTACTTC. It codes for CAISESDRGETQYF.

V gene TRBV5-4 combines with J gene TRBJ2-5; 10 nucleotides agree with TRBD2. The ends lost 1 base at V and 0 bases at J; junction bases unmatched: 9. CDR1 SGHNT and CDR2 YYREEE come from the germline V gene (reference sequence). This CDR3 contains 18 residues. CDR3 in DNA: TGTGCCAGCAGCTTGTTGAGACTAGCGGGCGTTTACCAAGAGACCCAGTACTTC. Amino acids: CASSLLRLAGVYQETQYF.

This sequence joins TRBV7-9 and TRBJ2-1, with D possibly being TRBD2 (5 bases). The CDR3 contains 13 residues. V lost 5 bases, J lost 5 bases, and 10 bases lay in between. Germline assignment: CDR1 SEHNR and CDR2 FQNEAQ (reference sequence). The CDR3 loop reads CASSLGMNNEQFF. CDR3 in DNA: TGTGCCAGCAGCCTCGGGATGAACAATGAGCAGTTCTTC.

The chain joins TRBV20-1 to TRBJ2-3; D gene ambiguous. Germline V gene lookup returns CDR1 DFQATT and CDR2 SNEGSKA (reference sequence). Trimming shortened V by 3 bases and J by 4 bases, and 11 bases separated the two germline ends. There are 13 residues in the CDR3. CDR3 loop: CSASDLVADTQYF. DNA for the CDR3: TGCAGTGCTAGTGACCTAGTAGCAGATACGCAGTATTTT.

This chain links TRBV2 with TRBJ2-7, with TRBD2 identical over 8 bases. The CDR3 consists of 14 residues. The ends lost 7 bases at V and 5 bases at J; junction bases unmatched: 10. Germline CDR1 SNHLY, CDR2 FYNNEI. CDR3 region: CASTSGGGPDEQYF. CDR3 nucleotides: TGTGCCAGCACCTCCGGGGGGGGGCCCGACGAGCAGTACTTC.

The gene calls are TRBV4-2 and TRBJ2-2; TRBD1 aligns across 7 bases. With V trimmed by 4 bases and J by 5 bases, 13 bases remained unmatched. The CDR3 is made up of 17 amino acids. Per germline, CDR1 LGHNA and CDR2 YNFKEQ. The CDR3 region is CASSLQLGQDNTGELFF. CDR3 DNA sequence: TGTGCCAGCAGCCTACAACTCGGACAGGATAATACCGGGGAGCTGTTTTTT.

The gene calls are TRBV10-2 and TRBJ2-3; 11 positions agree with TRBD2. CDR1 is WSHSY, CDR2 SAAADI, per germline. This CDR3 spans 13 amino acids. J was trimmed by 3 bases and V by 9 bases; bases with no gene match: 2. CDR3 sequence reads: CASSSGRTDTQYF. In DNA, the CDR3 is TGCGCCAGTTCTAGCGGGAGGACAGATACGCAGTATTTT.

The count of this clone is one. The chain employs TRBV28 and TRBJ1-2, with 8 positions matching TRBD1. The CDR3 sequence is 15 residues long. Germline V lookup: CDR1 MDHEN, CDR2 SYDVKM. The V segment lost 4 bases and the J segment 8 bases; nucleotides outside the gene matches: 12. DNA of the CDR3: TGTGCCAGCAGTTCGCCACCCCAGGGGGCGCAGGGCTACACCTTC. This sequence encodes CASSSPPQGAQGYTF.

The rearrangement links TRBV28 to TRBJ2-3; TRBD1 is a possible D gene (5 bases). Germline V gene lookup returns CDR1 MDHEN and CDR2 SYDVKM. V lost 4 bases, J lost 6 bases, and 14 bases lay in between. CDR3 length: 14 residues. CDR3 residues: CASSSQQVPDTQYF. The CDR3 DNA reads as TGTGCCAGCAGTTCCCAACAGGTACCGGATACGCAGTATTTT.

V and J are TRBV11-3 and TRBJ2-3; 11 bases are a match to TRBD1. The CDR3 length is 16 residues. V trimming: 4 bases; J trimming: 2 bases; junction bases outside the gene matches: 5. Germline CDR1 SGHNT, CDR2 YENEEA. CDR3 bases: TGTGCCAGCAGCTCCCCGGGACAGGGGGACACAGATACGCAGTATTTT. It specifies CASSSPGQGDTDTQYF.

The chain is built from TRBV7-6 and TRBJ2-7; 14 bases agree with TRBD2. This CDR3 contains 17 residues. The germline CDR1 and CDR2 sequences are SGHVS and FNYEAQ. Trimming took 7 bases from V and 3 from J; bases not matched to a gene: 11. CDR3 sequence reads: CASIEGEGLAGVYEQYF. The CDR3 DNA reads TGTGCCAGCATAGAAGGGGAGGGACTAGCGGGAGTCTACGAGCAGTACTTC.

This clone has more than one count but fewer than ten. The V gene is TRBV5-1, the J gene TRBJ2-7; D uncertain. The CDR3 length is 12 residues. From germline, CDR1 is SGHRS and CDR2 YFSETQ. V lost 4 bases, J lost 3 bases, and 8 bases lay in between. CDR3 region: CASSIDFYEQYF. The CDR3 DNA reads TGCGCCAGCAGCATAGACTTCTACGAGCAGTACTTC.

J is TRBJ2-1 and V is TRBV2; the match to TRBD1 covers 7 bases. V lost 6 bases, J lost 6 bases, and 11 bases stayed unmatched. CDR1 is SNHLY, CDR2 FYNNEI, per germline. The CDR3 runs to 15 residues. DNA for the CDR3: TGTGCCAGCAGACTCCTCCGACAGGGCCCCAATGAGCAGTTCTTC. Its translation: CASRLLRQGPNEQFF.

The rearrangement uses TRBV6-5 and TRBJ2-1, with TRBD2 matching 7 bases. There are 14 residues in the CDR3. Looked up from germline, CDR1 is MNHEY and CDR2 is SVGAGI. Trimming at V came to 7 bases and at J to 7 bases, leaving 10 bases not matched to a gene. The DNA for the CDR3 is TGTGCCAGCAATAGGGAACCAGCGGGGAATGAGCAGTTCTTC. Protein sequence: CASNREPAGNEQFF.

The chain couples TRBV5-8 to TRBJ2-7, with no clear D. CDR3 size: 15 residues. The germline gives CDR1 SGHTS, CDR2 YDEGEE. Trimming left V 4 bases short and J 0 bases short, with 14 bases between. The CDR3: CASSPDFRSSYEQYF. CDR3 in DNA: TGTGCCAGCAGCCCGGATTTTCGGAGCTCCTACGAGCAGTACTTC.

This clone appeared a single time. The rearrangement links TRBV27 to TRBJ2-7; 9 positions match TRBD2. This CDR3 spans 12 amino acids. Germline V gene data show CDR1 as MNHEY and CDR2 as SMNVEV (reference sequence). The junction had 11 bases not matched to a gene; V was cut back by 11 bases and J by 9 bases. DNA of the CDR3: TGTGCCTCGACCGGGACTAGCCGGAGGCAGTACTTC. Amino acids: CASTGTSRRQYF.

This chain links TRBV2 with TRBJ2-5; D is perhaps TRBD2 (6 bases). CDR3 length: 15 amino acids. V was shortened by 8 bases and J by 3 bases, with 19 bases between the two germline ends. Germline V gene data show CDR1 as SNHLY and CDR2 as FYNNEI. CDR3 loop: CASWGDLDGKETQYF. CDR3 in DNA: TGTGCCAGCTGGGGGGACCTCGACGGGAAAGAGACCCAGTACTTC.

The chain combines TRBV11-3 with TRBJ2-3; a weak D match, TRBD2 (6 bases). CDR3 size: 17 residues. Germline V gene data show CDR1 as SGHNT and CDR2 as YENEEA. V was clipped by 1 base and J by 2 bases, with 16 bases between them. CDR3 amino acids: CASSLGRGFRATDTQYF. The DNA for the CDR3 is TGTGCCAGCAGCTTAGGGAGGGGTTTCAGGGCCACAGATACGCAGTATTTT.

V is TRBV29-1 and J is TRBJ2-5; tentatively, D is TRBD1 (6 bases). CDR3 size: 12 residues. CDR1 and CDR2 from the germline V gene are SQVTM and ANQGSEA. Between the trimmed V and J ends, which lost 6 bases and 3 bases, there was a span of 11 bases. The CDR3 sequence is CSVRGFEETQYF. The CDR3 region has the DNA TGCAGCGTGAGGGGGTTTGAAGAGACCCAGTACTTC.

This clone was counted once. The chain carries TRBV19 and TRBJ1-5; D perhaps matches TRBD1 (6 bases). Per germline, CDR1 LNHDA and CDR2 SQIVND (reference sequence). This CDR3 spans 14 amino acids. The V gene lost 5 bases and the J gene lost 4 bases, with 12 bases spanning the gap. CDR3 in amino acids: CASSFQGGNQPQHF. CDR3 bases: TGTGCCAGTAGTTTCCAAGGGGGAAATCAGCCCCAGCATTTT.

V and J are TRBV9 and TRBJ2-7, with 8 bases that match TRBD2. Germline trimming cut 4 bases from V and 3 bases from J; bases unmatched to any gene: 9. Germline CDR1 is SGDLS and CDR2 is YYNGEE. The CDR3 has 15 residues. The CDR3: CASSPRSTSDYEQYF. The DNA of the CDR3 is TGTGCCAGCAGCCCCCGCTCGACTAGCGACTACGAGCAGTACTTC.